This TCR beta chain was sequenced for a study of CD8+ T cells in alopecia areata. This CDR3 spans 14 amino acids. With 6 bases removed from V and 3 bases from J, the gap between germline ends came to 14 bases. CDR1 is ENHRY, CDR2 SYGVKD, per germline. PBMCs, the starting material, were the source of sorted CD4+ and CD8+ T cells. Study-wide results and limits: Sequencing of scalp samples also captures resident alphabeta T cells of normal skin. Elevated clonality characterized lesional scalp relative to normal scalp, particularly in alopecia totalis/universalis.

Extracted from the samples, RNA was reverse transcribed into cDNA to serve as the sequencing template. Produced via immunoSEQ multiplex PCR; TCRdb's table is partial and in-frame only. This sample carries 85,000 to 110,000 clones, less than 70% of them seen once, and the ten largest clones take 7.5% to 9%. On this clone: Antigen unknown.

The chain carries TRBV10-3 and TRBJ1-2; tentatively, D is TRBD1 (5 bases). The sequence was obtained from a human donor in good health. The sequencing sample was made of CD4+ T cells sorted from blood. The CDR3 sequence is CAIRGDAGDYGYTF. The DNA for the CDR3 is TGTGCCATCAGGGGGGACGCCGGAGACTATGGCTACACCTTC.